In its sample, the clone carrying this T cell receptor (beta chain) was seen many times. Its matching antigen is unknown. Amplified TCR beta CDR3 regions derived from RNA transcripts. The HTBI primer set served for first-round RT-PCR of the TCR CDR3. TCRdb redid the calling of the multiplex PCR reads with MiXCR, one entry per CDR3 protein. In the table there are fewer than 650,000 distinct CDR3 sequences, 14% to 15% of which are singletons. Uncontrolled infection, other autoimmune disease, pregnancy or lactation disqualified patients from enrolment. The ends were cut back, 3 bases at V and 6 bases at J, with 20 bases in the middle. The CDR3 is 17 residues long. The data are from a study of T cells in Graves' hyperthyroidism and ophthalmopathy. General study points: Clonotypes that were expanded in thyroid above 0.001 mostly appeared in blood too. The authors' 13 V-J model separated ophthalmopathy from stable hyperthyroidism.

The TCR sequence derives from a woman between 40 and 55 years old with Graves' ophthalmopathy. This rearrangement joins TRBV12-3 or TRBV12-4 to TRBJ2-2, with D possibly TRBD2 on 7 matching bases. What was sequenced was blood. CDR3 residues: CASSLGGGGSVAGELFF. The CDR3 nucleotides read TGTGCCAGCAGTTTGGGTGGGGGCGGGAGTGTCGCCGGGGAGCTGTTTTTT.